Listed below are T cell receptor beta chains from one sample, sequenced in a study of early T cells in non-severe SARS-CoV-2 infection. TCRdb reprocessed the 5' RACE reads via MiXCR and lists one record per CDR3 protein. The data show more than 50,000 distinct CDR3 sequences, 7% to 10% seen once. The sequencing input was whole blood. The receptor set was obtained from an adult who was a healthcare worker with PCR-confirmed SARS-CoV-2 infection or an uninfected control (not recorded which). Both conserved end residues are part of each CDR3. A D gene is named only where the DNA matches it firmly. Clone size is stated in some rows and not others, as once, few, many or a class when expanded.

14	many	TRBJ1-1	TRBD1	TRBV2	CASRTGTGSTEAFF	TGTGCCAGCAGGACCGGGACAGGGAGCACTGAAGCTTTCTTT
14	many	TRBJ2-1	TRBD1	TRBV7-6	CASRKDRGYNEQFF	TGTGCCAGCAGGAAAGACAGGGGGTACAATGAGCAGTTCTTC
12	many	TRBJ1-1	-	TRBV4-1	CASSLGTREAFF	TGCGCCAGCAGCCTTGGAACCCGAGAAGCTTTCTTT
14	-	TRBJ1-1	TRBD1	TRBV29-1	CSVTTGQGAGAAFF	TGCAGCGTTACCACCGGACAGGGGGCTGGAGCAGCTTTCTTT
12	many	TRBJ2-7	TRBD2	TRBV4-2	CASSPWGGEQYF	TGTGCCAGCAGCCCATGGGGAGGGGAGCAGTACTTC
16	many	TRBJ2-5	TRBD1	TRBV12-3/TRBV12-4	CASSFPPTGGAGNQYF	TGTGCCAGCAGTTTCCCCCCCACAGGGGGCGCGGGGAACCAGTACTTC
14	-	TRBJ1-1	-	TRBV28	CASSLRQKNTEAFF	TGTGCCAGCAGTTTAAGACAGAAGAACACTGAAGCTTTCTTT
14	many	TRBJ2-3	TRBD1	TRBV29-1	CSARDRVGTDTQYF	TGCAGCGCTAGGGACAGGGTTGGCACAGATACGCAGTATTTT
15	many	TRBJ1-5	TRBD1	TRBV6-1	CASSEDRGGEQPQHF	TGTGCCAGCAGTGAGGACAGGGGGGGTGAGCAGCCCCAGCATTTT
16	-	TRBJ2-2	TRBD1	TRBV20-1	CSARSPGTANTGELFF	TGCAGTGCTAGGAGCCCCGGGACAGCGAACACCGGGGAGCTGTTTTTT
14	many	TRBJ1-5	-	TRBV3-1	CASSPGQGRQPQHF	TGTGCCAGCAGCCCCGGGCAGGGGAGGCAGCCCCAGCATTTT
15	-	TRBJ2-5	TRBD1	TRBV11-2	CASSLGTGGEETQYF	TGTGCCAGCAGCTTAGGGACAGGGGGCGAAGAGACCCAGTACTTC
16	many	TRBJ2-1	-	TRBV29-1	CSVNIGGFGPYNEQFF	TGCAGCGTCAATATCGGAGGTTTTGGGCCCTACAATGAGCAGTTCTTC
14	-	TRBJ1-1	-	TRBV18	CASSPGQTNTEAFF	TGTGCCAGCTCGCCCGGACAAACGAACACTGAAGCTTTCTTT
16	-	TRBJ2-3	-	TRBV7-2	CASSLALSGRADTQYF	TGTGCCAGCAGCTTAGCGCTCTCCGGGCGTGCAGATACGCAGTATTTT
14	-	TRBJ1-1	-	TRBV9	CASSVSGQKGEAFF	TGTGCCAGCAGCGTATCTGGGCAAAAGGGTGAAGCTTTCTTT
12	medium-sized	TRBJ2-3	-	TRBV7-9	CASSLYTDTQYF	TGTGCCAGCAGCTTATACACAGATACGCAGTATTTT
14	-	TRBJ2-7	-	TRBV7-2	CASSLRLETYEQYF	TGTGCCAGCAGCTTAAGGTTGGAAACCTACGAGCAGTACTTC
16	many	TRBJ2-2	TRBD2	TRBV5-1	CASSLVLAGGPGELFF	TGCGCCAGCAGCTTGGTCCTAGCGGGAGGACCCGGGGAGCTGTTTTTT
15	few	TRBJ2-3	TRBD2	TRBV20-1	CSASEASGSTDTQYF	TGCAGTGCTAGCGAGGCTAGCGGGAGCACAGATACGCAGTATTTT
15	many	TRBJ2-7	-	TRBV4-1	CASSQSFTVAYEQYF	TGCGCCAGCAGCCAATCCTTCACGGTCGCCTACGAGCAGTACTTC
15	-	TRBJ2-3	-	TRBV24-1	CATSDLIRGTDTQYF	TGTGCCACCAGTGATTTGATTCGGGGGACAGATACGCAGTATTTT
12	few	TRBJ2-1	-	TRBV29-1	CSVATGWNEQFF	TGCAGCGTTGCCACAGGGTGGAATGAGCAGTTCTTC
15	many	TRBJ2-4	TRBD1	TRBV30	CAWEGQALMKNIQYF	TGTGCCTGGGAAGGACAGGCCTTGATGAAAAACATTCAGTACTTC
18	many	TRBJ2-7	-	TRBV15	CATSRDLATPVRESGLYF	TGTGCCACCAGCAGAGATCTCGCCACCCCGGTCAGAGAATCAGGGCTGTACTTC
13	many	TRBJ2-2	-	TRBV11-2	CASSRGGTGELFF	TGTGCCAGCAGCCGCGGTGGGACCGGGGAGCTGTTTTTT
15	many	TRBJ2-6	-	TRBV19	CASSASLPGANVLTF	TGTGCCAGTAGTGCGTCCCTCCCTGGGGCCAACGTCCTGACTTTC
13	-	TRBJ2-7	TRBD1	TRBV20-1	CSASRTGIDEQYF	TGCAGTGCCAGCCGGACAGGTATCGACGAGCAGTACTTC
17	many	TRBJ1-1	TRBD1	TRBV5-6	CASSSSTGGFADTEAFF	TGTGCCAGCAGCTCCTCGACAGGGGGTTTTGCCGACACTGAAGCTTTCTTT
16	many	TRBJ2-7	TRBD1	TRBV12-3/TRBV12-4	CASSWFQGASTYEQYF	TGTGCCAGCAGTTGGTTCCAGGGGGCCTCGACCTACGAGCAGTACTTC
14	many	TRBJ2-7	-	TRBV7-2	CASSLAGDLGEQYF	TGTGCCAGCAGCTTAGCCGGGGACCTGGGGGAGCAGTACTTC
16	many	TRBJ2-2	-	TRBV30	CAWSGLQQRNTGELFF	TGTGCCTGGAGTGGGCTACAACAACGAAACACCGGGGAGCTGTTTTTT
14	many	TRBJ2-3	TRBD2	TRBV10-3	CAIRTSGNTDTQYF	TGTGCCATCCGGACTAGCGGTAACACAGATACGCAGTATTTT
12	many	TRBJ1-1	-	TRBV2	CASKPGGTEAFF	TGTGCCAGCAAACCGGGGGGCACTGAAGCTTTCTTT
13	many	TRBJ1-3	-	TRBV20-1	CSARAGAGNTIYF	TGCAGTGCTAGAGCAGGGGCTGGAAACACCATATATTTT
13	many	TRBJ1-1	-	TRBV30	CALIRQSNTEAFF	TGTGCCCTCATAAGACAGAGCAACACTGAAGCTTTCTTT
13	-	TRBJ2-3	-	TRBV20-1	CSRVGVSTDTQYF	TGCAGTCGAGTTGGGGTTAGCACAGATACGCAGTATTTT
14	many	TRBJ2-3	-	TRBV20-1	CSARVAGYTDTQYF	TGCAGTGCTAGAGTTGCGGGTTACACAGATACGCAGTATTTT
13	-	TRBJ2-1	TRBD2	TRBV7-2	CASSSSGGNEQFF	TGTGCCAGCAGCTCTAGCGGGGGCAATGAGCAGTTCTTC
13	many	TRBJ1-5	-	TRBV10-3	CAISDRLNQPQHF	TGTGCCATCAGTGACCGGCTTAATCAGCCCCAGCATTTT
13	many	TRBJ1-1	-	TRBV29-1	CSVEEGGAGEAFF	TGCAGCGTTGAAGAAGGGGGGGCAGGAGAAGCTTTCTTT
16	many	TRBJ2-4	TRBD2	TRBV20-1	CSAREGLASRKNIQYF	TGCAGTGCTAGGGAGGGACTAGCCTCCCGCAAAAACATTCAGTACTTC
14	-	TRBJ2-5	-	TRBV6-1	CASSFGTAQETQYF	TGTGCCAGCAGCTTCGGGACTGCCCAAGAGACCCAGTACTTC
13	many	TRBJ2-2	TRBD1	TRBV29-1	CSVRQGSTGELFF	TGCAGCGTCCGACAGGGGAGCACCGGGGAGCTGTTTTTT
14	-	TRBJ1-4	TRBD1	TRBV5-1	CASSSGTGVEKLFF	TGCGCCAGCAGCTCCGGGACAGGGGTTGAAAAACTGTTTTTT
15	many	TRBJ2-1	TRBD1	TRBV7-2	CASSSRQGLYNEQFF	TGTGCCAGCAGCTCCCGACAGGGGCTCTACAATGAGCAGTTCTTC
14	many	TRBJ1-1	-	TRBV3-1	CASSQVQGNTEAFF	TGTGCCAGCAGCCAAGTACAGGGGAACACTGAAGCTTTCTTT
14	many	TRBJ1-5	-	TRBV5-1	CANLRGISNQPQHF	TGCGCGAACCTTAGGGGGATTAGCAATCAGCCCCAGCATTTT
12	many	TRBJ2-3	-	TRBV20-1	CSARQGGDTQYF	TGCAGTGCTAGGCAAGGGGGGGATACGCAGTATTTT
16	few	TRBJ2-2	TRBD2	TRBV19	CASSALAGVKTGELFF	TGTGCCAGTAGCGCCCTAGCGGGAGTAAAAACCGGGGAGCTGTTTTTT
15	many	TRBJ2-3	-	TRBV10-1	CASSRRVRGTDTQYF	TGCGCCAGCAGTAGGCGGGTGAGGGGCACAGATACGCAGTATTTT
17	-	TRBJ2-2	-	TRBV7-9	CASSAPPGRSNTGELFF	TGTGCCAGCAGCGCACCTCCGGGACGTTCGAACACCGGGGAGCTGTTTTTT
14	many	TRBJ2-3	TRBD2	TRBV24-1	CATSETTSGGPQYF	TGTGCCACCAGCGAGACGACTTCGGGAGGGCCGCAGTATTTT
15	many	TRBJ2-3	TRBD2	TRBV7-2	CASRSPGLATDTQYF	TGTGCCAGCAGATCACCGGGACTAGCAACAGATACGCAGTATTTT
15	few	TRBJ2-1	TRBD2	TRBV6-4	CASSRLAGVSNEQFF	TGTGCCAGCAGTAGACTAGCGGGGGTTAGCAATGAGCAGTTCTTC